This TCR beta chain appears in the sequencing data of a study of blood T cells in healthy people across ages. Findings and limits, study-wide: PBMCs left unsorted prevented a conclusive naive versus antigen-experienced comparison.

V shed 5 bases and J shed 2 bases, with 9 bases lying between them. Germline V gene sequence: CDR1 SQVTM, CDR2 ANQGSEA. The CDR3 length is 12 residues. Worth noting for this clonotype: Its antigen remains unknown.

Combining a sample-barcoded 5' primer with a J-beta primer mix, a second PCR ran for roughly 7 to 12 cycles. Unique molecular identifiers of 12 random nucleotides labeled each cDNA. TCRdb re-analysed the 5' RACE reads in MiXCR, keeping a single row per CDR3 protein. The sample holds about 320,000 distinct CDR3 sequences, 25% to 30% seen once. The receptor was isolated from a woman in her 70s in good health. This chain uses TRBV29-1 with TRBJ2-5; no clear D gene. What was sequenced was blood. The DNA for the CDR3 is TGCAGCGTTCGGGCAACTCAAGAGACCCAGTACTTC. Protein product: CSVRATQETQYF.